A single sample is the source of the 5 T cell receptor beta chains below, sequenced in a study of blood T cells in healthy people across ages. Primed by a sample-barcoded 5' primer and a J-beta primer mix, a second PCR proceeded for roughly 6 to 12 cycles. TCRdb recomputed calls from the 5' RACE reads with MiXCR, one row per CDR3 protein. Of more than 1,000,000 distinct CDR3 sequences listed, under 30% were seen once; the top ten hold about 0.8%. This sample also appeared in a second study, on T cells of mothers and their children.

Sequencing was done on a sample of blood. These receptors originate from a girl aged 2-10 years in good health.

This chain uses TRBV6-5 with TRBJ2-5; the match to TRBD1 covers 8 bases. CDR3 size: 14 residues. Germline V gives CDR1 MNHEY, CDR2 SVGAGI. The J segment lost 5 bases and the V segment lost 2 bases, leaving 4 bases of the junction unmatched. The CDR3 sequence is CASSYRRQGETQYF. The CDR3 coding sequence is TGTGCCAGCAGTTACCGTAGACAGGGGGAGACCCAGTACTTC.

This clonotype was found a few times. The chain recombines TRBV20-1 with TRBJ2-7, with 13 bases identical to TRBD2. The ends lost 2 bases at V and 0 bases at J; junction bases unmatched: 13. The CDR3 has 19 residues. CDR1 is DFQATT and CDR2 is SNEGSKA in the germline V gene (reference sequence). The CDR3 nucleotides are TGCAGTGCTAGAATTTATGGGGGACTAGCGGGAACGTCCTCCTACGAGCAGTACTTC. Translated, it gives CSARIYGGLAGTSSYEQYF.

The chain links TRBV4-2 to TRBJ2-3; 9 nucleotides line up with TRBD2. The V gene's germline CDR1 is LGHNA and CDR2 YNFKEQ. CDR3 length: 14 amino acids. Unmatched junction bases numbered 5, after V lost 6 bases and J lost 4 bases. In DNA form, the CDR3 reads TGTGCCAGCAGAGATAGCGGGGGATCAGATACGCAGTATTTT. It translates to CASRDSGGSDTQYF.

J is TRBJ1-4 and V is TRBV12-3 or TRBV12-4; the match to TRBD1 covers 9 bases. This CDR3 is 16 amino acids long. The trim removed 5 bases at V and 6 bases at J, leaving 10 bases unmatched. DNA of the CDR3: TGTGCCAGCAGTGCAGTTCGTAGGACAGGGGATGAAAAACTGTTTTTT. Protein product: CASSAVRRTGDEKLFF.

The V gene is TRBV27, the J gene TRBJ1-4, with TRBD1 matching 12 bases. V gave up 7 bases and J gave up 5 bases; unmatched junction bases: 11. The CDR3 is 17 amino acids. In germline, CDR1 is MNHEY, CDR2 SMNVEV (reference sequence). The CDR3 bases are TGTGCCAGCATGGGACAGGGGGCCTTCGTGGGCAATGAAAAACTGTTTTTT. Encoded protein: CASMGQGAFVGNEKLFF. The full variable domain, rest sourced from reference TRBV27 and TRBJ1-4, is EAQVTQNPRYLITVTGKKLTVTCSQNMNHEYMSWYRQDPGLGLRQIYYSMNVEVTDKGDVPEGYKVSRKEKRNFPLILESPSPNQTSLYFCASMGQGAFVGNEKLFFGSGTQLSVL.